This is a list of T cell receptor beta chains from one sample in a study of blood T cell repertoires in COVID-19. Here immunoSEQ multiplex PCR was the method, and the copy in TCRdb shows in-frame clones only, minus some. The sample lists about 75,000 clones, 79% occurring once. Sequencing was performed on peripheral blood. The source is a woman of 80 years or more with active or convalescent COVID-19. Both conserved end residues are part of each CDR3. D genes are given only for firm matches. Size values are once, few and many counts, or a class for expanded clones, and some rows have none.

TRBD1,TRBV11-3,TRBJ2-3,NA,CASSLGDRDTQYF,TGTGCCAGCAGCTTAGGGGACAGAGATACGCAGTATTTT
TRBD2,TRBV10-3,TRBJ2-2,NA,CAISKTGGAGGKTGELFF,TGTGCCATCAGTAAAACCGGGGGCGCGGGGGGGAAGACCGGGGAGCTGTTTTTT
NA,TRBV9,TRBJ1-2,NA,CASTRRVNYGYTF,TGTGCCAGCACCAGGAGGGTAAACTATGGCTACACCTTC
TRBD1,TRBV6-2/TRBV6-3,TRBJ1-1,NA,CASSWTGSWAEAFF,TGTGCCAGCAGTTGGACAGGTAGTTGGGCTGAAGCTTTCTTT
TRBD2,TRBV5-1,TRBJ2-1,NA,CASSSLAGGRSNEQFF,TGCGCCAGCAGCTCATTAGCGGGAGGACGTTCCAATGAGCAGTTCTTC
TRBD1,TRBV11-2,TRBJ1-5,NA,CASSDGQGGNQPQHF,TGTGCCAGCAGCGACGGACAGGGAGGCAATCAGCCCCAGCATTTT
TRBD1,TRBV2,TRBJ1-2,few,CASSINRGTGYTF,TGTGCCAGCAGTATTAACAGGGGGACTGGCTACACCTTC
NA,TRBV27,TRBJ2-7,once,CASSYRAGATYFSYEQYF,TGTGCCAGCAGTTATCGGGCAGGGGCCACCTACTTCTCCTACGAGCAGTACTTC
TRBD2,TRBV28,TRBJ2-5,NA,CASRATGSGRRETQYF,TGTGCCAGCAGAGCCACAGGGAGCGGGAGGAGAGAGACCCAGTACTTC
TRBD2,TRBV7-2,TRBJ2-5,once,CASSRRSGTSGRNSETQYF,TGTGCCAGCAGCCGTAGATCCGGGACTAGCGGGAGAAATTCGGAGACCCAGTACTTC
NA,TRBV28,TRBJ1-2,few,CASRTGPRQNYGYTF,TGTGCCAGCAGAACAGGGCCTAGACAGAACTATGGCTACACCTTC
NA,TRBV5-6,TRBJ1-1,NA,CASSFGTAEAFF,TGTGCCAGCAGCTTCGGGACTGCTGAAGCTTTCTTT
NA,TRBV10-1,TRBJ2-5,NA,CASSDTRLVRAGQETQYF,TGCGCCAGCAGTGATACAAGGCTGGTCCGGGCAGGGCAAGAGACCCAGTACTTC
NA,TRBV3-1/TRBV3-2,TRBJ1-1,once,CASSQGQTLNTEAFF,TGTGCCAGCAGCCAAGGACAGACATTGAACACTGAAGCTTTCTTT
NA,TRBV7-2,TRBJ1-4,NA,CASSPYSTGIREKLFF,TGTGCCAGCAGCCCCTATAGCACAGGGATACGGGAAAAACTGTTTTTT
TRBD2,TRBV6-6,TRBJ2-1,NA,CASTEAGGPYEQFF,TGTGCCAGCACCGAAGCGGGGGGGCCCTATGAGCAGTTCTTC
NA,TRBV10-3,TRBJ1-6,NA,CAITPSSSNSPLHF,TGTGCCATCACCCCGTCCTCCAGTAATTCACCCCTCCACTTT
TRBD2,TRBV28,TRBJ2-7,NA,CASSSLPGLVRVEQYF,TGTGCCAGCAGTTCACTTCCGGGACTAGTAAGGGTCGAGCAGTACTTC
NA,TRBV6-1,TRBJ1-5,NA,CASSEGGNRVNQPQHF,TGTGCCAGCAGTGAAGGGGGCAACAGGGTCAATCAGCCCCAGCATTTT
TRBD1,TRBV13,TRBJ1-5,NA,CASSSGTGGWQPQHF,TGTGCCAGCAGCTCCGGGACAGGGGGTTGGCAGCCCCAGCATTTT
TRBD1,TRBV9,TRBJ1-2,NA,CASSAIGGQGAYGYTF,TGTGCCAGCAGCGCCATCGGTGGGCAGGGGGCCTATGGCTACACCTTC
NA,TRBV19,TRBJ2-3,NA,CASTPRGASTDTQYF,TGTGCCAGTACCCCCCGGGGGGCTTCCACAGATACGCAGTATTTT
NA,TRBV11-2,TRBJ2-1,NA,CASSHPRGVSYNEQFF,TGTGCCAGCAGCCACCCCCGCGGGGTCTCCTACAATGAGCAGTTCTTC
NA,TRBV5-1,TRBJ1-3,once,CASSLGGGTGNTIYF,TGCGCCAGCAGCTTAGGTGGGGGGACTGGAAACACCATATATTTT
NA,TRBV27,TRBJ2-7,NA,CASSLLMDSYEQYF,TGTGCCAGCAGTTTATTAATGGACAGCTACGAGCAGTACTTC
TRBD1,TRBV18,TRBJ2-5,NA,CASSAGQAETQYF,TGTGCCAGCTCAGCCGGACAGGCTGAGACCCAGTACTTC
NA,TRBV7-2,TRBJ1-1,NA,CASSSETATEAFF,TGTGCCAGCAGCTCCGAGACAGCCACTGAAGCTTTCTTT
TRBD2,TRBV6-5,TRBJ2-1,NA,CASSSPGLAISGEFF,TGTGCCAGCAGTTCTCCGGGACTAGCGATATCGGGAGAGTTCTTC
TRBD1,TRBV6-1,TRBJ1-2,NA,CASSETGGTNYGYTF,TGTGCCAGCAGTGAGACAGGGGGAACTAACTATGGCTACACCTTC
NA,TRBV11-2,TRBJ1-1,NA,CASSFRSERLTEAFF,TGTGCCAGCAGCTTTCGTTCTGAGAGGCTCACTGAAGCTTTCTTT
NA,TRBV5-6,TRBJ1-5,NA,CASSVRGEPQHF,TGTGCCAGCAGCGTACGGGGGGAGCCCCAGCATTTT
TRBD2,TRBV10-3,TRBJ2-3,NA,CAIRDGTSVTDTQYF,TGTGCCATCAGAGACGGGACTAGCGTTACAGATACGCAGTATTTT
NA,TRBV7-9,TRBJ2-3,once,CASSSPADTQYF,TGTGCCAGCAGCTCTCCCGCAGATACGCAGTATTTT
TRBD1,TRBV29-1,TRBJ1-2,NA,CSVEAGGGYTF,TGCAGCGTTGAGGCAGGGGGTGGCTACACCTTC
NA,TRBV4-3,TRBJ2-2,few,CASSRTMGANTGELFF,TGCGCCAGCAGCCGAACCATGGGAGCGAACACCGGGGAGCTGTTTTTT
TRBD1,TRBV7-9,TRBJ2-3,NA,CASSPLDRVTDTQYF,TGTGCCAGCAGCCCACTCGACAGGGTCACAGATACGCAGTATTTT
NA,TRBV6-6,TRBJ2-7,NA,CATWDFSSSYEQYF,TGTGCCACCTGGGACTTTTCGAGCTCCTACGAGCAGTACTTC
NA,TRBV7-3,TRBJ2-1,NA,CASSLIGRDEQFF,TGTGCCAGCAGCTTAATAGGGCGGGATGAGCAGTTCTTC
TRBD1,TRBV6-5,TRBJ1-6,NA,CASSYRTGVLNSPLHF,TGTGCCAGCAGTTACCGGACAGGGGTTTTGAATTCACCCCTCCACTTT
NA,TRBV2,TRBJ1-5,NA,CASSPDRGNQPQHF,TGTGCCAGCAGCCCGGACAGAGGCAATCAGCCCCAGCATTTT
NA,TRBV27,TRBJ2-7,NA,CAARQGSAYEQYF,TGTGCCGCTCGTCAGGGGTCCGCCTACGAGCAGTACTTC
NA,TRBV5-6,TRBJ1-1,NA,CASSFGAVRLYTEAFF,TGTGCCAGCAGCTTTGGGGCAGTAAGGTTATACACTGAAGCTTTCTTT
TRBD1,TRBV7-9,TRBJ2-1,NA,CASSLGRGRNEQFF,TGTGCCAGCAGCTTAGGCAGGGGGCGCAATGAGCAGTTCTTC
NA,TRBV7-2,TRBJ1-1,NA,CASSLVRNQAFF,TGTGCCAGCAGCCTAGTGAGGAATCAAGCTTTCTTT
TRBD1,TRBV20-1,TRBJ1-4,NA,CSASSPRGSEKLFF,TGCAGTGCTAGTTCACCCAGGGGGAGTGAAAAACTGTTTTTT
TRBD2,TRBV29-1,TRBJ2-7,NA,CSVEEGGSYEQYF,TGCAGCGTTGAAGAGGGCGGGAGCTACGAGCAGTACTTC
TRBD1,TRBV28,TRBJ2-7,NA,CASSLSPGTGYDEQYF,TGTGCCAGCAGTTTAAGTCCCGGGACAGGGTACGACGAGCAGTACTTC
NA,TRBV7-9,TRBJ1-5,NA,CASSLAETGRWQPQHF,TGTGCCAGCAGCTTAGCGGAAACCGGGAGGTGGCAGCCCCAGCATTTT
TRBD2,TRBV9,TRBJ2-1,NA,CASSVLAGGNNEQFF,TGTGCCAGCAGCGTACTAGCGGGGGGAAACAATGAGCAGTTCTTC
NA,TRBV18,TRBJ2-1,few,CASSSGQPSYNEQFF,TGTGCCAGCTCCTCCGGACAGCCGTCCTACAATGAGCAGTTCTTC
NA,TRBV6-5,TRBJ1-5,NA,CASSNDRSRQPQHF,TGTGCCAGCAGCAATGACAGGAGTCGTCAGCCCCAGCATTTT
TRBD1,TRBV12-3/TRBV12-4,TRBJ2-5,NA,CASRLTGRETQYF,TGTGCCAGCAGGCTGACAGGGCGGGAGACCCAGTACTTC
TRBD1,TRBV10-3,TRBJ2-3,NA,CAISDAGQAFTDTQYF,TGTGCCATCAGTGACGCGGGACAGGCGTTCACAGATACGCAGTATTTT
TRBD1,TRBV7-8,TRBJ1-5,NA,CASSEGTGKFAQPQHF,TGTGCCAGCAGCGAAGGGACAGGGAAGTTTGCTCAGCCCCAGCATTTT
NA,TRBV5-4,TRBJ2-5,NA,CASSTSLGGGGTETQYF,TGTGCCAGCAGCACCTCATTAGGGGGGGGCGGGACAGAGACCCAGTACTTC
NA,TRBV4-3,TRBJ1-3,NA,CASSQGPSGNTIYF,TGCGCCAGCAGCCAGGGGCCCTCTGGGAACACCATATATTTT
TRBD1,TRBV3-1/TRBV3-2,TRBJ1-2,once,CAGPDVRQGARSYGYTF,TGTGCCGGCCCTGATGTCCGGCAGGGGGCCCGATCCTATGGCTACACCTTC
TRBD2,TRBV7-2,TRBJ2-1,once,CASSPGGSSYNEQFF,TGTGCCAGCAGCCCGGGGGGGAGCTCCTACAATGAGCAGTTCTTC
TRBD1,TRBV5-1,TRBJ1-4,NA,CASRRQGGDEKLFF,TGCGCCAGCAGGCGACAGGGCGGTGATGAAAAACTGTTTTTT